The 30 T cell receptor beta chains below were found in one sample sequenced in a study of cytomegalovirus exposure and HLA in healthy donors. PCR amplification relied on 60 Vbeta primers (plus 13 Jbeta primers). Repertoires were generated with immunoSEQ multiplex PCR, while TCRdb's copy carries only in-frame clones and drops some. Of approximately 220,000 clones in the sample, 80% to 85% were seen once. What was sequenced was PBMCs. Receptors were obtained from a boy between 2 and 10 years old in good health and CMV-seronegative.

The gene calls are TRBV13 and TRBJ2-6; D not resolved. The CDR3 is 17 amino acids. CDR1 is PRHDT and CDR2 is FYEKMQ in the germline V gene (reference sequence). Deletions cut 2 bases from V and 1 base from J, with 12 bases between. CDR3 sequence reads: CASSLRVGRSGANVLTF. The CDR3 DNA sequence: TGTGCCAGCAGCTTACGTGTGGGCAGATCTGGGGCCAACGTCCTGACTTTC.

This clone was seen a handful of times. V gene TRBV5-1 combines with J gene TRBJ2-6; weak D call: TRBD1 (5 bases). Germline-derived CDR1 and CDR2 are SGHRS and YFSETQ. The CDR3 consists of 17 residues. With 2 bases removed from V and 2 bases from J, the gap between germline ends came to 14 bases. Here the CDR3 DNA reads TGCGCCAGCAGCTTTATCCAGGGCCTTACTGGGGCCAACGTCCTGACTTTC. This encodes CASSFIQGLTGANVLTF.

This clone was counted once. This chain links TRBV29-1 with TRBJ2-1; 9 positions agree with TRBD1. The CDR3 sequence is 18 residues long. The V gene end was trimmed by 1 base and the J gene end by 5 bases; junction bases not matched to a gene: 15. Germline CDR1 and CDR2: SQVTM and ANQGSEA. The CDR3 sequence: CSVEGTPLRDREDNEQFF. The CDR3 DNA reads as TGCAGCGTTGAAGGTACCCCTTTGAGGGACAGGGAAGACAATGAGCAGTTCTTC.

The CDR3 reads CASSPLYTGELFF. Written as DNA, the CDR3 is TGTGCCAGCAGCCCTCTATACACCGGGGAGCTGTTTTTT. The genes are TRBV7-8 and TRBJ2-2; no clear D gene. The CDR3 spans 13 residues. Germline loops: CDR1 SGHVS, CDR2 FQNEAQ. Between the trimmed V and J ends, which lost 5 bases and 3 bases, there was a span of 7 bases.

The V gene is TRBV12-5, the J gene TRBJ1-1; TRBD1 aligns across 7 bases. Germline V gene lookup returns CDR1 LGHNT and CDR2 FRNRAP. V gave up 0 bases and J gave up 7 bases; unmatched junction bases: 5. The CDR3 is 14 residues long. The DNA for the CDR3 is TGTGCTAGTGGTTTGGTCGCGACAGGGAGTGAAGCTTTCTTT. Translation gives CASGLVATGSEAFF.

The chain is built from TRBV6-5 and TRBJ2-5, with 8 nucleotides matching TRBD2. The J call may not be correct, given that the DNA end is closer to TRBJ2-7. Germline V lookup: CDR1 MNHEY, CDR2 SVGAGI. The CDR3 has 12 amino acids. DNA of the CDR3: TGTGCCAGCTCTCGGGGGGGCTACGAGCAGTACTTC. It codes for CASSRGGYEQYF.

CDR3 sequence: CASSRTGGVYEQYF. The CDR3 DNA sequence: TGTGCCAGCAGCCGAACAGGGGGAGTTTACGAGCAGTACTTC. The chain joins TRBV6-5 to TRBJ2-7, with TRBD1 matching over 8 bases. The V and J ends lost 6 bases and 4 bases, in that order; junction bases with no gene match: 8. Germline CDR1 reads MNHEY; CDR2 reads SVGAGI. The length of the CDR3 is 14 residues.

CDR3 bases: TGCGCCAGCAGCCAAGAGTTAGCGGGAGGGCCCAGAGATACGCAGTATTTT. Its protein product is CASSQELAGGPRDTQYF. This chain links TRBV4-1 with TRBJ2-3; TRBD2 matches 11 bases. The CDR3 contains 17 residues. CDR1 and CDR2 (germline): MGHRA, YSYEKL. Trimming removed 0 bases from V and 5 bases from J; junction bases left unmatched: 7.

This sequence joins TRBV29-1 and TRBJ2-7; D possibly corresponds to TRBD1 (5 bases). Germline-derived CDR1 and CDR2 are SQVTM and ANQGSEA. The CDR3 runs to 11 residues. V dropped 7 bases and J dropped 3 bases, with 10 bases sitting between them. The CDR3 here is CSATDSYEQYF. CDR3 sequence (DNA): TGCAGCGCTACTGACAGCTACGAGCAGTACTTC.

V is TRBV18 and J is TRBJ2-7; 8 bases are shared with TRBD1. Germline CDR1 and CDR2: KGHSH and LQKENI. Trimming at V came to 3 bases and at J to 1 base, leaving 5 bases not matched to a gene. This CDR3 is built from 15 residues. The CDR3, as DNA: TGTGCCAGCTCACCGCAGGGGGCACGATCCTACGAGCAGTACTTC. Protein sequence: CASSPQGARSYEQYF. Full variable domain (rest looked up from reference TRBV18 and TRBJ2-7): NAGVMQNPRHLVRRRGQEARLRCSPMKGHSHVYWYRQLPEEGLKFMVYLQKENIIDESGMPKERFSAEFPKEGPSILRIQQVVRGDSAAYFCASSPQGARSYEQYFGPGTRLTVT.

The CDR3 protein is CASSQGQGGSADTQYF. The CDR3 coding sequence is TGTGCCAGCAGCCAGGGACAGGGGGGAAGCGCAGATACGCAGTATTTT. The chain links TRBV5-8 to TRBJ2-3, with 11 positions matching TRBD1. Germline CDR1 SGHTS, CDR2 YDEGEE. The CDR3 consists of 16 residues. The ends lost 4 bases at V and 4 bases at J; junction bases unmatched: 8.

This clone appeared once. This chain uses TRBV10-2 with TRBJ2-1, with 7 bases fitting TRBD2. The CDR3 has 13 amino acids. CDR1 and CDR2 (germline): WSHSY, SAAADI. J lost 9 bases, V lost 5 bases, and 7 bases had no gene match. The CDR3 protein is CASSTGLVGEQFF. In DNA form, the CDR3 reads TGCGCCAGCAGTACAGGACTAGTAGGTGAGCAGTTCTTC.

This clone was counted once. V gene TRBV5-1 combines with J gene TRBJ1-1; 10 bases line up with TRBD1. CDR1 is SGHRS and CDR2 is YFSETQ in the germline V gene. CDR3 size: 14 residues. With 3 bases clipped from V and 5 bases from J, the junction kept 4 bases outside the gene matches. CDR3 sequence reads: CASSWGQGLTEAFF. CDR3 coding DNA: TGCGCCAGCAGCTGGGGACAGGGGTTGACTGAAGCTTTCTTT.

The V call is TRBV30, the J call TRBJ1-5; no clear D. The germline gives CDR1 GTSNPN, CDR2 SVGIG (reference sequence). The CDR3 runs to 13 residues. V dropped 5 bases and J dropped 4 bases, with 12 bases sitting between them. The CDR3 loop reads CAWQQVINQPQHF. CDR3 DNA: TGTGCCTGGCAGCAGGTTATAAATCAGCCCCAGCATTTT.

This clone was seen a few times. The chain uses TRBV30 and TRBJ1-2; D uncertain. CDR1 and CDR2 from the germline V gene are GTSNPN and SVGIG (reference sequence). Trimming removed 3 bases from V and 6 bases from J, with 14 bases in between. This CDR3 is 13 amino acids long. The DNA for the CDR3 is TGTGCCTGGAGCCTAGCGGGTACCCATGGCTACACCTTC. Its translation is CAWSLAGTHGYTF.

The gene calls are TRBV6-6 and TRBJ2-7, with D possibly TRBD2 on 6 matching bases. V was trimmed by 5 bases and J by 7 bases, leaving 24 bases between them. The CDR3 runs to 16 residues. Germline values: CDR1 MNHNY, CDR2 SVGAGI (reference sequence). The CDR3 is CASSRRTGGEVREQYF. In DNA, the CDR3 is TGTGCCAGCAGTCGCAGGACGGGCGGGGAAGTAAGAGAGCAGTACTTC.

This chain connects TRBV7-9 to TRBJ2-1; a possible D gene is TRBD1 (5 bases). This CDR3 has 15 amino acids. V shed 7 bases and J shed 4 bases, with 17 bases lying between them. In germline, CDR1 is SEHNR, CDR2 FQNEAQ (reference sequence). The CDR3 bases are TGTGCCAGCACCAGCTCAGGGCTCGGGTACAATGAGCAGTTCTTC. As protein: CASTSSGLGYNEQFF.

CDR3 region: CASSLIRPEMETYEQYF. In DNA form, the CDR3 reads TGTGCCAGCAGCTTAATCCGGCCCGAGATGGAGACCTACGAGCAGTACTTC. This chain connects TRBV7-9 to TRBJ2-7; no definite D call. CDR1 is SEHNR, CDR2 FQNEAQ, per germline (reference sequence). The CDR3 loop spans 17 amino acids. Trimming cost V 2 bases and J 2 bases, with 19 bases left between them.

The rearrangement links TRBV30 to TRBJ2-3; 9 nucleotides line up with TRBD1. The CDR3 is made up of 13 amino acids. Germline V gene data show CDR1 as GTSNPN and CDR2 as SVGIG (reference sequence). Germline trimming cut 6 bases from V and 6 bases from J; bases unmatched to any gene: 7. The CDR3 is CACRGQGLDTQYF. The CDR3 bases are TGTGCCTGCCGAGGACAGGGGTTGGATACGCAGTATTTT.

The chain combines TRBV7-2 with TRBJ2-7; 7 bases agree with TRBD1. There are 12 residues in the CDR3. The J segment lost 3 bases and the V segment lost 4 bases, leaving 0 bases of the junction unmatched. Germline V gives CDR1 SGHTA, CDR2 FQGNSA. The CDR3 here is CASSWDSYEQYF. The CDR3 nucleotides read TGTGCCAGCAGCTGGGACAGCTACGAGCAGTACTTC.

CDR3 coding DNA: TGTGCCAGCAGCAGGACAGACTACCAAGAGACCCAGTACTTC. This encodes CASSRTDYQETQYF. V and J are TRBV5-6 and TRBJ2-5, with D possibly matching TRBD1 (6 bases). V gave up 4 bases and J gave up 0 bases, with 10 bases separating them. Germline V gene lookup returns CDR1 SGHDT and CDR2 YYEEEE. The CDR3 consists of 14 residues.

The chain couples TRBV5-1 to TRBJ2-7; 8 positions match TRBD2. The V gene's germline CDR1 is SGHRS and CDR2 YFSETQ. Losses at the gene ends were 2 bases for V and 12 bases for J; bases not matched to a gene: 16. CDR3 length: 15 residues. CDR3 protein: CASSLDSREGCSVYF. The CDR3 DNA is TGCGCCAGCAGCTTAGATTCCCGGGAGGGGTGCAGTGTGTACTTC.

The genes are TRBV27 and TRBJ2-3; maybe TRBD2 (6 bases). V lost 9 bases and J 4 bases, leaving 17 bases between the germline ends. CDR1 and CDR2 (germline): MNHEY, SMNVEV (reference sequence). The CDR3 runs 14 residues. CDR3 bases: TGTGCCAGTGCTTCGGGAGCTCCGCCAGATACGCAGTATTTT. Translated, it gives CASASGAPPDTQYF.

This clone appeared a few times. The CDR3 DNA follows: TGTGCCAGCAGCCTATACAGGGGATCTGAAGCTTTCTTT. Protein: CASSLYRGSEAFF. The genes are TRBV6-1 and TRBJ1-1; TRBD1 matches 7 bases. Germline assignment: CDR1 MNHNS and CDR2 SASEGT. This CDR3 is 13 amino acids long. V shed 6 bases and J 6 bases; nucleotides not matched to a gene: 7.

This clone turned up a few times. V and J are TRBV6-5 and TRBJ1-1; no firm D call. The CDR3 length is 13 residues. Germline-derived CDR1 and CDR2 are MNHEY and SVGAGI. Trimming pared 6 bases from V and 3 bases from J, leaving 11 bases between. The CDR3 DNA is TGTGCCAGCAGCCCCCGCACTGACACTGAAGCTTTCTTT. Protein product: CASSPRTDTEAFF.

The rearrangement links TRBV13 to TRBJ1-1; a weak D match, TRBD1 (5 bases). The CDR3 loop spans 15 amino acids. The ends were cut back, 5 bases at V and 1 base at J, with 14 bases in the middle. Germline assignment: CDR1 PRHDT and CDR2 FYEKMQ (reference sequence). In DNA form, the CDR3 reads TGTGCCAGCAGCCCGATGGGACTGGCGAACACTGAAGCTTTCTTT. The encoded protein is CASSPMGLANTEAFF.

J is TRBJ2-1 and V is TRBV7-9, with TRBD2 matching over 9 bases. The trim removed 5 bases at V and 1 base at J, leaving 6 bases unmatched. Germline loops: CDR1 SEHNR, CDR2 FQNEAQ (reference sequence). The CDR3 loop spans 16 amino acids. The CDR3 sequence: CASSRSGGPSYNEQFF. DNA for the CDR3: TGTGCCAGCAGCCGTAGCGGGGGTCCTTCCTACAATGAGCAGTTCTTC.

The rearrangement joins TRBV6-1 to TRBJ2-1; TRBD1 is a possible D gene (6 bases). Germline V gene data show CDR1 as MNHNS and CDR2 as SASEGT. The CDR3 consists of 12 residues. The germline V and J ends were trimmed by 6 bases and 7 bases, with 10 bases remaining between them. The CDR3 coding sequence is TGTGCCAGCAGGATAGGGGGTAATGAGCAGTTCTTC. This translates into CASRIGGNEQFF.

The chain recombines TRBV9 with TRBJ1-1; TRBD1 might be the D (6 bases). Germline CDR1 SGDLS, CDR2 YYNGEE. V lost 1 base and J 4 bases, leaving 11 bases between the germline ends. This CDR3 has 14 amino acids. As DNA, the CDR3 is TGTGCCAGCAGCGTACGGGCGGGGGCCACTGAAGCTTTCTTT. Amino acids: CASSVRAGATEAFF.

V and J are TRBV27 and TRBJ1-2; the D gene is possibly TRBD1 (5 bases). The germline V gene has CDR1 MNHEY and CDR2 SMNVEV (reference sequence). The ends were cut back, 2 bases at V and 0 bases at J, with 16 bases in the middle. The CDR3 consists of 17 residues. The CDR3 DNA follows: TGTGCCAGCAGTTTAAGTCGTCCAGGGTTAGCTAACTATGGCTACACCTTC. Translated: CASSLSRPGLANYGYTF.